This TCR beta chain originates from a study of shared clonotypes between healthy human individuals. J lost 7 bases, V lost 11 bases, and 8 bases had no gene match. CDR3 length: 13 residues. CDR1 ENHRY and CDR2 SYGVKD come from the germline V gene. The method was immunoSEQ multiplex PCR; TCRdb's version includes in-frame clones alone and lacks a portion of them. The repertoire holds some 2.1 million clones, with roughly 94% as singletons. The TCR sequence derives from a man aged 18 to 30 in good health. The rearrangement joins TRBV10-3 to TRBJ2-2, with 9 bases matching TRBD1. Sequencing was performed on naive CD4+ T cells sorted from blood. As for subset: CD45RA+ positively selected. The CDR3 DNA is TGTGCCTCCGACAGGGGGGGGAACGGGGAGCTGTTTTTT. Protein sequence: CASDRGGNGELFF.